A selection of T cell receptor beta chains follows, all from one sample in a study of OX40 agonist ivuxolimab in advanced cancers. Profiling relied on immunoSEQ multiplex PCR, and the TCRdb table lists in-frame clones only, not all of them. Of 65,000 to 80,000 clones listed, 70% to 85% are singletons. Sequencing used CD4+ or CD8+ T cells sorted from blood, obtained in a trial of the OX40 agonist ivuxolimab. The receptors were sampled from an adult with an advanced solid tumor such as melanoma, head and neck, liver or kidney cancer. The CDR3 runs from the conserved cysteine through the conserved F or W. The order of the fields is D gene, CDR3 length, J gene, clone size, V gene, CDR3 DNA, CDR3 protein. D genes are given only for firm matches. The size entry is marked missing in some rows and otherwise reads once, few, many or a size class.

- | 13 | TRBJ1-2 | - | TRBV29-1 | TGCAGCGTGGGGGAATTAGATAACTATGGCTACACCTTC | CSVGELDNYGYTF
- | 15 | TRBJ1-4 | - | TRBV5-4 | TGTGCCAGCAGCCCTGACAGTCGCCGGGATGAAAAACTGTTTTTT | CASSPDSRRDEKLFF
- | 13 | TRBJ2-7 | - | TRBV29-1 | TGCAGCGTTCTATTGGGGGTACCGGGCGAGCAGTACTTC | CSVLLGVPGEQYF
- | 12 | TRBJ2-7 | - | TRBV29-1 | TGCAGCGTTGAGGTGGGGAACTACGAGCAGTACTTC | CSVEVGNYEQYF
TRBD1 | 15 | TRBJ1-5 | - | TRBV7-2 | TGTGCCAGCAGCCCCGGACAGGGTTTATATCAGCCCCAGCATTTT | CASSPGQGLYQPQHF
- | 14 | TRBJ1-6 | - | TRBV5-1 | TGCGCCAGCAGCTTGGGACAGGTTAATTCACCCCTCCACTTT | CASSLGQVNSPLHF
- | 17 | TRBJ2-1 | - | TRBV7-2 | TGTGCCAGCAGCTTATCCGGTCGGGGCAGCTCCTACAATGAGCAGTTCTTC | CASSLSGRGSSYNEQFF
- | 12 | TRBJ1-4 | once | TRBV18 | TGTGCCAGCTCACCATTGAATGAAAAACTGTTTTTT | CASSPLNEKLFF
- | 13 | TRBJ2-5 | - | TRBV5-1 | TGCGCCAGCAGCTCCTGGATCCAAGAGACCCAGTACTTC | CASSSWIQETQYF
TRBD1 | 14 | TRBJ1-2 | once | TRBV16 | TGTGCCAGCAGCCAATCGAGGGACAGAGGTGGCTACACCTTC | CASSQSRDRGGYTF
- | 15 | TRBJ1-1 | - | TRBV19 | TGTGCCAGTAGACCTCCACTAGAGAGGTACACTGAAGCTTTCTTT | CASRPPLERYTEAFF
- | 13 | TRBJ1-5 | - | TRBV9 | TGTGCCAGCAGCGTAAACACCAATCAGCCCCAGCATTTT | CASSVNTNQPQHF
- | 13 | TRBJ1-1 | - | TRBV11-2 | TGTGCCAGCAGCCCCCTTGGGGTCACTGAAGCTTTCTTT | CASSPLGVTEAFF
- | 13 | TRBJ1-2 | - | TRBV18 | TGTGCCAGCTCGCCTCTTGGGGGGCAAGGCTACACCTTC | CASSPLGGQGYTF
- | 13 | TRBJ2-2 | - | TRBV7-8 | TGTGCCAGCAGCTTAGAAACCACACGGGAGCTGTTTTTT | CASSLETTRELFF
TRBD1 | 11 | TRBJ1-2 | - | TRBV6-5 | TGTGCCAGTGGACAGGGCTATGGCTACACCTTC | CASGQGYGYTF